Below are 20 T cell receptor beta chains sequenced from a single sample in a study of blood T cell repertoires in COVID-19. Libraries were prepared by immunoSEQ multiplex PCR; TCRdb keeps only in-frame clonotypes and omits some of them. The sample consists of roughly 250,000 clones, around four fifths of them appearing once. The sequenced sample was peripheral blood. The receptor set was obtained from a woman older than 75 with acute or convalescent COVID-19.

The gene calls are TRBV7-9 and TRBJ1-6; the match to TRBD1 covers 8 bases. The CDR3 runs 16 residues. J gave up 9 bases and V 1 base, and 8 bases lay outside the gene matches. Germline V gives CDR1 SEHNR, CDR2 FQNEAQ (reference sequence). CDR3 bases: TGTGCCAGCAGCTTAGGGACAGGGAGCCCTAGTTCACCCCTCCACTTT. It yields the protein CASSLGTGSPSSPLHF.

This sequence joins TRBV9 and TRBJ1-6; unclear D gene. The CDR3 is 13 residues long. V shed 1 base and J shed 5 bases, with 4 bases lying between them. Germline CDR1 SGDLS, CDR2 YYNGEE. The CDR3 sequence: CASSVNNNSPLHF. In DNA, the CDR3 is TGTGCCAGCAGCGTAAACAATAATTCACCCCTCCACTTT.

The CDR3 bases are TGTGCCAGCTCACAGGCCGGCGGGGACACTGAAGCTTTCTTT. It codes for CASSQAGGDTEAFF. The J gene is TRBJ1-1, the V gene TRBV18; D remains ambiguous. CDR3 length: 14 amino acids. Between the trimmed V and J ends, which lost 4 bases and 3 bases, there was a span of 12 bases. The V gene's germline CDR1 is KGHSH and CDR2 LQKENI.

This chain connects TRBV2 to TRBJ1-2; the D gene is possibly TRBD1 (5 bases). The V end was cut by 4 bases, the J end by 5 bases, with 14 bases between. Germline loops: CDR1 SNHLY, CDR2 FYNNEI. The CDR3 sequence is 14 residues long. CDR3 DNA sequence: TGTGCCAGCAGTGGGGTAGGGGCTGGTTATGGCTACACCTTC. It specifies CASSGVGAGYGYTF.

This chain joins TRBV7-2 and TRBJ2-5; TRBD1 is a possible D gene (5 bases). CDR3 length: 13 residues. With 3 bases removed from V and 4 bases from J, the gap between germline ends came to 9 bases. The germline CDR1 and CDR2 sequences are SGHTA and FQGNSA. CDR3 bases: TGTGCCAGCAGCTTTGGACAAGCAGAGACCCAGTACTTC. Translating it yields CASSFGQAETQYF.

V gene TRBV19 combines with J gene TRBJ2-7; a possible D gene is TRBD1 (6 bases). CDR1 is LNHDA and CDR2 is SQIVND in the germline V gene (reference sequence). The CDR3 sequence is 13 residues long. V was clipped by 10 bases and J by 1 base, with 14 bases between them. As DNA, the CDR3 is TGTGCCACCCTGGGACACGAGTCCTACGAGCAGTACTTC. It is translated as CATLGHESYEQYF.

This clone was recorded a few times. The chain couples TRBV18 to TRBJ2-2; 9 positions match TRBD1. Germline values: CDR1 KGHSH, CDR2 LQKENI. The CDR3 totals 16 residues. The V segment lost 3 bases and the J segment 2 bases; nucleotides outside the gene matches: 4. The CDR3 spells CASSPGQGTNTGELFF. The CDR3 coding sequence is TGTGCCAGCTCACCGGGACAGGGAACCAACACCGGGGAGCTGTTTTTT.

This clone occurred once. The chain carries TRBV4-3 and TRBJ2-2; 8 bases are shared with TRBD1. Losses at the gene ends were 0 bases for V and 0 bases for J; bases not matched to a gene: 6. The CDR3 contains 18 residues. CDR1 is LGHNA and CDR2 is YSLEER in the germline V gene. CDR3 in DNA: TGCGCCAGCAGCCAAGATCCGGCAGGGGGCGCGAACACCGGGGAGCTGTTTTTT. Translation: CASSQDPAGGANTGELFF.

The chain combines TRBV6-1 with TRBJ2-1, with no clear D. Between the trimmed V and J ends, which lost 2 bases and 4 bases, there was a span of 12 bases. The CDR3 consists of 15 residues. Germline CDR1 is MNHNS and CDR2 is SASEGT. The DNA of the CDR3 is TGTGCCAGCAGTGAAAGTTCGGCGGCATACAATGAGCAGTTCTTC. Translating it yields CASSESSAAYNEQFF.

This chain uses TRBV15 with TRBJ2-4; 12 nucleotides agree with TRBD2. The CDR3 is made up of 19 amino acids. J gave up 6 bases and V 0 bases, and 12 bases lay outside the gene matches. Germline CDR1 and CDR2: LNHNV and YYDKDF (reference sequence). CDR3 sequence (DNA): TGTGCCACCAGCAGAGATCAAAGGCTAGCGGGGGGGCGTGGAAACATTCAGTACTTC. Its protein is CATSRDQRLAGGRGNIQYF.

J is TRBJ1-1 and V is TRBV29-1; TRBD1 matches at 7 bases. CDR1 is SQVTM, CDR2 ANQGSEA, per germline. V lost 1 base, J lost 1 base, and 0 bases stayed unmatched. The CDR3 covers 13 residues. CDR3 nucleotides: TGCAGCGTTGAAGGGACAGGGAACACTGAAGCTTTCTTT. This codes for CSVEGTGNTEAFF.

This clone has just a few counts. The J gene is TRBJ1-6, the V gene TRBV27; the D is unclear. In germline, CDR1 is MNHEY, CDR2 SMNVEV (reference sequence). CDR3 length: 15 residues. The V and J ends lost 5 bases and 6 bases respectively, with 14 bases between them. The DNA of the CDR3 is TGTGCCAGCAGTCGAAACCGCAGTCCTAATTCACCCCTCCACTTT. It is translated as CASSRNRSPNSPLHF.

This clone has only a few counts. V usage is TRBV19 and J usage is TRBJ1-4; D ambiguous. Per the germline V gene, CDR1 is LNHDA and CDR2 is SQIVND (reference sequence). The CDR3 is 14 amino acids. Trimming took off 6 bases at V and 2 bases at J, with 10 bases between the two ends. The CDR3 spells CASRVEPTNEKLFF. The DNA for the CDR3 is TGTGCCAGTAGGGTCGAGCCTACTAATGAAAAACTGTTTTTT.

V and J are TRBV7-2 and TRBJ2-2, with D hard to call. Germline V gene lookup returns CDR1 SGHTA and CDR2 FQGNSA. Trimming took off 3 bases at V and 3 bases at J, with 11 bases between the two ends. CDR3 length equals 15 residues. The CDR3 is CASSLLKPDTGELFF. The DNA of the CDR3 is TGTGCCAGCAGCTTGCTAAAACCCGACACCGGGGAGCTGTTTTTT.

The CDR3 protein is CASSTSVARPDRDTEAFF. As DNA, the CDR3 is TGCGCCAGCAGCACCAGCGTGGCGAGACCAGACAGGGATACTGAAGCTTTCTTT. The V gene is TRBV4-1, the J gene TRBJ1-1; TRBD1 aligns across 7 bases. The germline V gene encodes CDR1 MGHRA and CDR2 YSYEKL. The CDR3 is 18 amino acids. With V trimmed by 5 bases and J by 5 bases, 20 bases remained unmatched.

This rearrangement joins TRBV29-1 to TRBJ2-1, with TRBD1 matching 11 bases. V lost 3 bases to trimming and J lost 7 bases; unmatched junction nucleotides: 5. The CDR3 loop spans 14 amino acids. The V gene's germline CDR1 is SQVTM and CDR2 ANQGSEA. The CDR3: CSVDRDRGSNEQFF. In DNA, the CDR3 is TGCAGCGTTGACCGGGACAGGGGGAGTAATGAGCAGTTCTTC.

The chain links TRBV28 to TRBJ2-3; D may be TRBD2 (7 bases). Deletions cut 6 bases from V and 5 bases from J, with 12 bases between. This CDR3 is built from 13 residues. Germline-derived CDR1 and CDR2 are MDHEN and SYDVKM. The CDR3 region is CASSRGAQDTQYF. The CDR3 DNA is TGTGCCAGCAGCCGGGGGGCGCAAGATACGCAGTATTTT.

This chain links TRBV5-6 with TRBJ1-6, with 10 bases that match TRBD1. The CDR3 extends over 16 amino acids. Germline V gene data show CDR1 as SGHDT and CDR2 as YYEEEE. V was clipped by 4 bases and J by 7 bases; unmatched bases: 8. The chain's CDR3 is CASSKGGQGYNSPLHF. The CDR3, as DNA: TGTGCCAGCAGCAAGGGGGGACAGGGGTACAATTCACCCCTCCACTTT.

The chain couples TRBV19 to TRBJ1-1; possibly TRBD1 for D (6 bases). V lost 3 bases and J lost 2, with 10 bases in between. The germline gives CDR1 LNHDA, CDR2 SQIVND (reference sequence). The CDR3 spans 14 residues. The CDR3 nucleotides read TGTGCCAGTAGTATTCAAGGGGGAAACACTGAAGCTTTCTTT. It is translated as CASSIQGGNTEAFF.

DNA of the CDR3: TGTGCCAGCAGCTTGGGATCCGGGACTAGCGGGAGGGGTGAGCAGTTCTTC. It is translated as CASSLGSGTSGRGEQFF. The chain joins TRBV5-4 to TRBJ2-1; TRBD2 matches at 16 bases. CDR3 size: 17 residues. The ends lost 0 bases at V and 9 bases at J; junction bases unmatched: 6. Germline CDR1 reads SGHNT; CDR2 reads YYREEE (reference sequence). Together with reference TRBV5-4 and TRBJ2-1, the CDR3 gives the full variable domain: ETGVTQSPTHLIKTRGQQVTLRCSSQSGHNTVSWYQQALGQGPQFIFQYYREEENGRGNFPPRFSGLQFPNYSSELNVNALELDDSALYLCASSLGSGTSGRGEQFFGPGTRLTVL.